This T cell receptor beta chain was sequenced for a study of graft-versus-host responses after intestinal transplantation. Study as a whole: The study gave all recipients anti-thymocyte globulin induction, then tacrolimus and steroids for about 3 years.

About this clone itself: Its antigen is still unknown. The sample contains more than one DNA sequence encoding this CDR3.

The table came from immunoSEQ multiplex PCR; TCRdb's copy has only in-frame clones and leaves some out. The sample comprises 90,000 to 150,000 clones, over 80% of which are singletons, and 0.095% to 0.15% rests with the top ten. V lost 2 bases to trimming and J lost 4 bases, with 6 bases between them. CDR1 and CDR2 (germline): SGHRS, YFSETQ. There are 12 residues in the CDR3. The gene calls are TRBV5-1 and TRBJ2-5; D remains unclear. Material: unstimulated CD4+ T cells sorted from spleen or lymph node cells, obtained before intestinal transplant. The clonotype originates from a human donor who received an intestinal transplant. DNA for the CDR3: TGCGCCAGCAGCTTCCCCGGAGAGACCCAGTACTTC. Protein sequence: CASSFPGETQYF.